The sequence of this T cell receptor beta chain was determined in a study of shared clonotypes between healthy human individuals. Notes on the study in general: Measured sharing among donors was expected to vary with sequencing depth. Though the depth was large, rarefaction showed that sorted-subset sequencing was incomplete.

Repertoires were generated with immunoSEQ multiplex PCR, while TCRdb's copy carries only in-frame clones and drops some. Among millions of clones, 90% to 95% were seen once, and the ten largest hold about 0.13%. The V end was cut by 4 bases, the J end by 7 bases, with 13 bases between. Germline V gene data show CDR1 as MNHNS and CDR2 as SASEGT. The CDR3 runs 13 residues. This clone has just one count. Its specificity is not known. Sequences were obtained from naive CD4+ T cells sorted from blood. Subset: CD45RA+ positively selected. The source of this sequence is a man aged 18-30 years in good health. V is TRBV6-1 and J is TRBJ2-5; D is perhaps TRBD1 (5 bases). CDR3 in amino acids: CASSVTVGVTQYF. Here the CDR3 DNA reads TGTGCCAGCAGTGTGACAGTCGGCGTGACCCAGTACTTC.